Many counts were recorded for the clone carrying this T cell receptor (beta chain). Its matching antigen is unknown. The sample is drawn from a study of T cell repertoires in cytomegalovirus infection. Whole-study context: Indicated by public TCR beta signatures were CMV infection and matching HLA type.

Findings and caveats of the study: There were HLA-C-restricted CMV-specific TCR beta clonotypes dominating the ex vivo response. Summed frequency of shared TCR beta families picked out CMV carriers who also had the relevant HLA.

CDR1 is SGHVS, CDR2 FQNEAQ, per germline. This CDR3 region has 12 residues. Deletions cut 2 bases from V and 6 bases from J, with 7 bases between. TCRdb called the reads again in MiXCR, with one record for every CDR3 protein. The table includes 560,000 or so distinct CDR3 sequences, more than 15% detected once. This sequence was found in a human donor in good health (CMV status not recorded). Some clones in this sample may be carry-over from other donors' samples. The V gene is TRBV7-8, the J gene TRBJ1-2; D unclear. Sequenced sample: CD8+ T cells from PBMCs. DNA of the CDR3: TGTGCCAGCAGCTTATCCGGGAATGGCTACACCTTC. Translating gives CASSLSGNGYTF.